This entry lists 3 T cell receptor beta chains sequenced from one sample in a study of cytomegalovirus exposure and HLA in healthy donors. The PCR had 60 Vbeta and 13 Jbeta primers. Clones were sequenced by immunoSEQ multiplex PCR, and TCRdb holds only the in-frame ones, with some missing. Here the sample spans 150,000 to 200,000 clones, 80% to 85% being singletons. Sequenced input: PBMCs. These receptors came from a male donor in good health and CMV-seropositive.

In this sample, this clone turned up once. The chain links TRBV5-6 to TRBJ2-3, with TRBD2 identical over 9 bases. Germline CDR1 SGHDT, CDR2 YYEEEE. The CDR3 is made up of 14 amino acids. V shed 10 bases, J shed 4 bases, and the junction held 10 bases outside the gene matches. The CDR3 nucleotides are TGTGCCGCGGGGCTGGGACTAGCATCAGATACGCAGTATTTT. Residues: CAAGLGLASDTQYF.

The chain has TRBV5-1 and TRBJ1-4, with a weak D call TRBD1 (6 bases). This CDR3 spans 14 amino acids. Germline CDR1 reads SGHRS; CDR2 reads YFSETQ. V lost 1 base and J 5 bases, leaving 9 bases between the germline ends. In DNA, the CDR3 is TGCGCCAGCAGCTTGACAGGGTCGAATGAAAAACTGTTTTTT. As protein: CASSLTGSNEKLFF.

The chain has TRBV2 and TRBJ1-2, with unresolved D. V was cut by 10 bases and J by 4 bases, with 19 bases left in between. Per the germline V gene, CDR1 is SNHLY and CDR2 is FYNNEI. This CDR3 comprises 14 residues. CDR3 amino acids: CATSSGVFFYGYTF. Written as DNA, the CDR3 is TGTGCCACCTCGAGCGGAGTTTTTTTCTATGGCTACACCTTC.